These T cell receptor beta chains were read from a single sample in a study of OX40 agonist ivuxolimab in advanced cancers. Assay: immunoSEQ multiplex PCR; the TCRdb copy retains only in-frame clones and omits some. The sample records around 60,000 clones, roughly 86% being singletons. Sequences were derived from CD4+ or CD8+ T cells sorted from blood, sampled in a trial of the OX40 agonist ivuxolimab. All receptors come from an adult with an advanced solid tumor such as melanoma, head and neck, liver or kidney cancer. The CDR3 runs from the conserved cysteine through the conserved F or W. Each record gives: CDR3 protein, CDR3 DNA, J gene, D gene, V gene, clone size. A D gene is named only where the DNA matches it firmly. Clone size is shown for a subset of rows, as once, few, many or a class of expanded clone.

CDR3: CASSPLGTGTGELFF
DNA: TGTGCCAGCTCGCCCCTGGGGACGGGTACCGGGGAGCTGTTTTTT
J: TRBJ2-2
D: -
V: TRBV18
size: -

CDR3: CASSIRGRPETQYF
DNA: TGTGCCAGTAGTATCCGGGGGCGGCCGGAGACCCAGTACTTC
J: TRBJ2-5
D: -
V: TRBV19
size: once

CDR3: CASSIRAGGGEQFF
DNA: TGTGCCAGTAGTATTCGGGCAGGGGGAGGTGAGCAGTTCTTC
J: TRBJ2-1
D: -
V: TRBV19
size: -

CDR3: CASSLRTSGETQYF
DNA: TGTGCCAGCAGCTTAAGGACTAGCGGGGAGACCCAGTACTTC
J: TRBJ2-5
D: TRBD2
V: TRBV7-9
size: -

CDR3: CASGLVRSNTEAFF
DNA: TGTGCTAGTGGTTTGGTACGAAGTAACACTGAAGCTTTCTTT
J: TRBJ1-1
D: -
V: TRBV12-5
size: -

CDR3: CASSPRGQGVHEQFF
DNA: TGTGCCAGCTCACCCAGGGGACAGGGGGTCCATGAGCAGTTCTTC
J: TRBJ2-1
D: TRBD1
V: TRBV18
size: -

CDR3: CASSTQGQETQYF
DNA: TGTGCCAGCAGCACACAGGGGCAAGAGACCCAGTACTTC
J: TRBJ2-5
D: TRBD1
V: TRBV11-2
size: few

CDR3: CASSGGRNQPQHF
DNA: TGTGCCAGCTCAGGAGGGCGGAATCAGCCCCAGCATTTT
J: TRBJ1-5
D: -
V: TRBV18
size: -

CDR3: CASSSGQGAFGNTIYF
DNA: TGTGCCAGCAGTTCGGGACAGGGGGCCTTTGGAAACACCATATATTTT
J: TRBJ1-3
D: TRBD1
V: TRBV27
size: -

CDR3: CASSTGQGAVNTEAFF
DNA: TGCGCCAGCAGCACCGGACAGGGGGCCGTGAACACTGAAGCTTTCTTT
J: TRBJ1-1
D: TRBD1
V: TRBV10-1
size: -

CDR3: CASSNRTGGPVPLHF
DNA: TGTGCCAGCAGCAATCGTACAGGGGGTCCGGTACCCCTCCACTTT
J: TRBJ1-6
D: -
V: TRBV21-1
size: -

CDR3: CSVGVPGQGGEQFF
DNA: TGCAGCGTCGGGGTCCCGGGACAGGGGGGTGAGCAGTTCTTC
J: TRBJ2-1
D: TRBD1
V: TRBV29-1
size: -

CDR3: CASSLRTGGPSPLHF
DNA: TGTGCCAGCAGCTTACGGACAGGGGGGCCTTCACCCCTCCACTTT
J: TRBJ1-6
D: TRBD1
V: TRBV11-1
size: -

CDR3: CASSLAKADGYTF
DNA: TGCGCCAGCAGCTTGGCCAAGGCGGATGGCTACACCTTC
J: TRBJ1-2
D: -
V: TRBV5-1
size: -

CDR3: CSVVRGNTEAFF
DNA: TGCAGCGTTGTGAGGGGGAACACTGAAGCTTTCTTT
J: TRBJ1-1
D: -
V: TRBV29-1
size: -

CDR3: CASRPQGSGANVLTF
DNA: TGTGCCAGCAGGCCACAGGGCTCTGGGGCCAACGTCCTGACTTTC
J: TRBJ2-6
D: -
V: TRBV6-1
size: -

CDR3: CASKPNVWRWTGELFF
DNA: TGCGCCAGCAAACCAAACGTATGGCGGTGGACCGGGGAGCTGTTTTTT
J: TRBJ2-2
D: -
V: TRBV5-1
size: -

CDR3: CSVETGFRVDGYTF
DNA: TGCAGCGTGGAAACAGGGTTTCGGGTGGATGGCTACACCTTC
J: TRBJ1-2
D: -
V: TRBV29-1
size: -

CDR3: CASSFGEKLFF
DNA: TGTGCCAGTAGCTTTGGGGAAAAACTGTTTTTT
J: TRBJ1-4
D: -
V: TRBV19
size: -

CDR3: CASSRTGGGETQYF
DNA: TGCGCCAGCAGCCGCACTGGAGGAGGAGAGACCCAGTACTTC
J: TRBJ2-5
D: -
V: TRBV5-1
size: -

CDR3: CASSFTEDYGYTF
DNA: TGTGCCAGCAGTTTTACAGAGGACTATGGCTACACCTTC
J: TRBJ1-2
D: -
V: TRBV6-5
size: -

CDR3: CASSLGTLQETQYF
DNA: TGCGCCAGCAGCTTGGGGACTCTTCAAGAGACCCAGTACTTC
J: TRBJ2-5
D: -
V: TRBV5-1
size: -

CDR3: CSVEGSRSSYNEQFF
DNA: TGCAGCGTTGAAGGTTCCAGGTCTTCCTACAATGAGCAGTTCTTC
J: TRBJ2-1
D: -
V: TRBV29-1
size: -

CDR3: CSALLRTGRGFNEQFF
DNA: TGCAGCGCCCTTTTGAGGACAGGGAGGGGGTTCAATGAGCAGTTCTTC
J: TRBJ2-1
D: -
V: TRBV29-1
size: -

CDR3: CASSESPITEAFF
DNA: TGTGCCAGCAGTGAAAGTCCCATCACTGAAGCTTTCTTT
J: TRBJ1-1
D: -
V: TRBV6-1
size: once

CDR3: CATSSGTGGLTEAFF
DNA: TGTGCCACCAGCAGTGGGACAGGGGGCCTCACTGAAGCTTTCTTT
J: TRBJ1-1
D: TRBD1
V: TRBV15
size: -

CDR3: CASSFGQGRYLGYEQYF
DNA: TGTGCCAGCAGCTTCGGACAGGGCCGTTACCTAGGCTACGAGCAGTACTTC
J: TRBJ2-7
D: TRBD1
V: TRBV5-5
size: few

CDR3: CASSPLGPGESYEQYF
DNA: TGTGCCAGCAGCCCCCTGGGGCCAGGGGAGTCCTACGAGCAGTACTTC
J: TRBJ2-7
D: -
V: TRBV2
size: -

CDR3: CASSRNRGDYGYTF
DNA: TGTGCCAGCAGCCGAAACAGGGGGGACTATGGCTACACCTTC
J: TRBJ1-2
D: TRBD1
V: TRBV6-5
size: -

CDR3: CASRVQGANEKLFF
DNA: TGTGCCAGCAGGGTACAGGGAGCTAATGAAAAACTGTTTTTT
J: TRBJ1-4
D: -
V: TRBV2
size: once

CDR3: CASSSSGGGYTF
DNA: TGTGCCAGCAGCTCTAGTGGGGGTGGCTACACCTTC
J: TRBJ1-2
D: -
V: TRBV7-2
size: -

CDR3: CASSLVGVGEQYF
DNA: TGCGCCAGCAGCTTGGTGGGGGTTGGCGAGCAGTACTTC
J: TRBJ2-7
D: -
V: TRBV5-1
size: -

CDR3: CASSLAGDLDTQYF
DNA: TGTGCCAGCAGCTTAGCGGGGGACTTGGATACGCAGTATTTT
J: TRBJ2-3
D: -
V: TRBV7-2
size: once

CDR3: CASRSGAGELFF
DNA: TGTGCCAGCAGGTCCGGGGCTGGGGAGCTGTTTTTT
J: TRBJ2-2
D: -
V: TRBV7-3
size: -

CDR3: CASSHGQNSGNTIYF
DNA: TGCGCCAGCAGCCACGGACAGAACTCTGGAAACACCATATATTTT
J: TRBJ1-3
D: -
V: TRBV5-1
size: medium-sized

CDR3: CASSLSGGLDEQFF
DNA: TGTGCCAGCAGCCTTAGCGGGGGGCTGGATGAGCAGTTCTTC
J: TRBJ2-1
D: TRBD2
V: TRBV7-9
size: -

CDR3: CASRLGQVNTGELFF
DNA: TGTGCCAGTAGGCTGGGACAGGTGAACACCGGGGAGCTGTTTTTT
J: TRBJ2-2
D: TRBD1
V: TRBV19
size: -

CDR3: CASSRDSQRTEAFF
DNA: TGTGCCAGCAGCAGGGACAGCCAGCGGACTGAAGCTTTCTTT
J: TRBJ1-1
D: TRBD1
V: TRBV11-3
size: -

CDR3: CASSLEGGQGRGYGYTF
DNA: TGCGCCAGCAGCTTGGAAGGCGGACAGGGAAGAGGCTATGGCTACACCTTC
J: TRBJ1-2
D: TRBD1
V: TRBV5-1
size: -

CDR3: CASSYSKGQETQYF
DNA: TGTGCCAGCAGTTACTCTAAGGGTCAAGAGACCCAGTACTTC
J: TRBJ2-5
D: -
V: TRBV6-5
size: -

CDR3: CASSPGTVRNEQFF
DNA: TGTGCCAGCAGCCCGGGGACAGTAAGGAATGAGCAGTTCTTC
J: TRBJ2-1
D: TRBD1
V: TRBV5-4
size: once

CDR3: CASSLAWNTGELFF
DNA: TGCGCCAGCAGCTTGGCCTGGAACACCGGGGAGCTGTTTTTT
J: TRBJ2-2
D: -
V: TRBV5-1
size: -

CDR3: CASSTGGESPLHF
DNA: TGCGCCAGCAGCACCGGGGGGGAATCACCCCTCCACTTT
J: TRBJ1-6
D: -
V: TRBV5-1
size: once

CDR3: CASSANTQGSSGNTIYF
DNA: TGTGCCAGCTCAGCTAATACCCAGGGGAGCTCTGGAAACACCATATATTTT
J: TRBJ1-3
D: -
V: TRBV18
size: -

CDR3: CASSSQSGGYNEQFF
DNA: TGTGCCAGCAGCAGCCAGAGCGGGGGCTACAATGAGCAGTTCTTC
J: TRBJ2-1
D: TRBD2
V: TRBV7-6
size: -

CDR3: CASSISGGETQYF
DNA: TGTGCCAGCAGTATAAGCGGGGGAGAGACCCAGTACTTC
J: TRBJ2-5
D: TRBD2
V: TRBV7-6
size: -

CDR3: CASSDRGLLILHF
DNA: TGTGCCAGCAGTGACAGGGGGCTCTTAATCCTCCACTTT
J: TRBJ1-6
D: TRBD1
V: TRBV6-1
size: -

CDR3: CSVEGGTDTQYF
DNA: TGCAGCGTTGAAGGGGGGACAGATACGCAGTATTTT
J: TRBJ2-3
D: -
V: TRBV29-1
size: -

CDR3: CASSLGSGGRINEQFF
DNA: TGTGCCAGCAGCTTAGGCTCGGGGGGGCGGATCAATGAGCAGTTCTTC
J: TRBJ2-1
D: TRBD2
V: TRBV7-6
size: once

CDR3: CASGLLVAGYNEQFF
DNA: TGTGCTAGTGGTTTGCTTGTAGCGGGGTACAATGAGCAGTTCTTC
J: TRBJ2-1
D: TRBD2
V: TRBV12-5
size: -

CDR3: CASSSTGVGQPQHF
DNA: TGTGCCAGCAGCTCTACAGGGGTTGGTCAGCCCCAGCATTTT
J: TRBJ1-5
D: TRBD1
V: TRBV2
size: -

CDR3: CASNTGTAKNIQYF
DNA: TGTGCCAGCAATACCGGGACAGCCAAAAACATTCAGTACTTC
J: TRBJ2-4
D: -
V: TRBV6-1
size: -

CDR3: CASGDQGNSPLHF
DNA: TGTGCCAGCGGGGATCAGGGTAATTCACCCCTCCACTTT
J: TRBJ1-6
D: -
V: TRBV19
size: -

CDR3: CASSLVWEMNTEAFF
DNA: TGCGCCAGCAGCTTGGTATGGGAAATGAACACTGAAGCTTTCTTT
J: TRBJ1-1
D: -
V: TRBV5-1
size: -

CDR3: CASSLGGVRNNEKLFF
DNA: TGTGCCAGCAGCTTGGGTGGGGTACGGAATAATGAAAAACTGTTTTTT
J: TRBJ1-4
D: -
V: TRBV5-4
size: -